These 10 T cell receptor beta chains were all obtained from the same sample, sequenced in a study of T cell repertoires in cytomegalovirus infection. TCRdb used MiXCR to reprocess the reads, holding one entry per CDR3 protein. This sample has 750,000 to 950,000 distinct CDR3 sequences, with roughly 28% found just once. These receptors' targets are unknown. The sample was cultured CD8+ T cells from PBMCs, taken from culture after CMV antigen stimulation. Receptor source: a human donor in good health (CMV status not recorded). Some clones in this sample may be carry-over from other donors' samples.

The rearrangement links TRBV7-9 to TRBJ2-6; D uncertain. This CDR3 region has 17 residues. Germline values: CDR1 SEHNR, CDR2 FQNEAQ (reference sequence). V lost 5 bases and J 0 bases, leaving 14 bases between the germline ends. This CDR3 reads CASSIRVSSSGANVLTF. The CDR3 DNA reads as TGTGCCAGCAGCATACGGGTTTCCAGCTCTGGGGCCAACGTCCTGACTTTC.

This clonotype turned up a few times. The DNA of the CDR3 is TGTGCCAGCAGTGAAGCCCTACTTACTTACTATGGCTACACCTTC. Translated, it gives CASSEALLTYYGYTF. The J gene is TRBJ1-2, the V gene TRBV6-1; D uncertain. V was clipped by 0 bases and J by 3 bases, with 11 bases between them. Looked up from germline, CDR1 is MNHNS and CDR2 is SASEGT. The CDR3 totals 15 residues.

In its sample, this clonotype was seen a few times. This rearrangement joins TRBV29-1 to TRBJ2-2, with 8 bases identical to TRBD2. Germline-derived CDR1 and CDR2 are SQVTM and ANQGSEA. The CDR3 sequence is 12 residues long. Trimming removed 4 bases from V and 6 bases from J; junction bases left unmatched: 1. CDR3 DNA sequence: TGCAGCGTTGCGGGGGGGCCCGGGGAGCTGTTTTTT. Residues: CSVAGGPGELFF.

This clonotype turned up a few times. CDR3 region: CSARRSGPMRYTF. CDR3 nucleotide sequence: TGCAGTGCTAGACGTTCCGGACCGATGAGATACACCTTC. V usage is TRBV20-1 and J usage is TRBJ1-2, with D uncertain. CDR1 DFQATT and CDR2 SNEGSKA come from the germline V gene (reference sequence). This CDR3 contains 13 residues. Trimming removed 2 bases from V and 11 bases from J, with 18 bases in between.

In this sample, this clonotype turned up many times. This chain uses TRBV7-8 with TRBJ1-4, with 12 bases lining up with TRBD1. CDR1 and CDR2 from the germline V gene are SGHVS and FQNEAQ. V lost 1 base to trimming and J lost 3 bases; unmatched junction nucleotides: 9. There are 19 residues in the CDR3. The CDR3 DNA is TGTGCCAGCAGCTTAGAAGGGACAGGGGGCCGGTGGGCTAATGAAAAACTGTTTTTT. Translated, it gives CASSLEGTGGRWANEKLFF. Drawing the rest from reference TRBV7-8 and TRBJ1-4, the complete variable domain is GAGVSQSPRYKVAKRGQDVALRCDPISGHVSLFWYQQALGQGPEFLTYFQNEAQLDKSGLPSDRFFAERPEGSVSTLKIQRTQQEDSAVYLCASSLEGTGGRWANEKLFFGSGTQLSVL.

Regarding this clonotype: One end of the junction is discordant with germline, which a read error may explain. The CDR3 DNA is TGTACCAGCAGCTTACCACCCTCGGGACAGGGGAATGAGCAGTTCTTC. Translated: CTSSLPPSGQGNEQFF. The J gene is TRBJ2-1, the V gene TRBV7-4, with TRBD1 matching over 10 bases. Germline loops: CDR1 SGHVT, CDR2 SQSDAQ. The CDR3 is 16 residues long.

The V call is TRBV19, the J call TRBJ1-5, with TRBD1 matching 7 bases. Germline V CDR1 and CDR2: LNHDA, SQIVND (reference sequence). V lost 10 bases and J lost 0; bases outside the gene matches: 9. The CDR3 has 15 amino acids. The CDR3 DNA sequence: TGTGCCACCGAAACAGGGGACTTTAGCAATCAGCCCCAGCATTTT. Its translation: CATETGDFSNQPQHF.

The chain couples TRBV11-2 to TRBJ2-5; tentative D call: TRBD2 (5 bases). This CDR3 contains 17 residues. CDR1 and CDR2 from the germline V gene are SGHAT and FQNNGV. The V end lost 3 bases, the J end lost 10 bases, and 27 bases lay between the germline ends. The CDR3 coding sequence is TGTGCCAGCAGCTTCTGGAAAGACCCCCCCCGACCGCGGGTCCAGTACTTC. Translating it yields CASSFWKDPPRPRVQYF.

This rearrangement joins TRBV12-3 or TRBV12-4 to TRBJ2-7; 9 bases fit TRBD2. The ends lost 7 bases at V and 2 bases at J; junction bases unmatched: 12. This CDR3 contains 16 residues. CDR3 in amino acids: CASTLGGVAGAYEQYF. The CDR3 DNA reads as TGTGCCAGCACCCTGGGGGGGGTAGCGGGGGCCTACGAGCAGTACTTC.

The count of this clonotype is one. CDR3 residues: CASSYSTGTQPAGELFF. CDR3 DNA sequence: TGTGCCAGCAGTTACTCAACCGGGACACAACCGGCCGGGGAGCTGTTTTTT. V is TRBV6-2 or TRBV6-3 and J is TRBJ2-2; D might be TRBD1 (6 bases). The V and J ends lost 0 bases and 6 bases respectively, with 17 bases between them. From germline, CDR1 is MNHEY and CDR2 SVGEGT. CDR3 length: 17 residues.